This T cell receptor beta chain was sequenced for a study of blood T cell repertoires in COVID-19. Whole-study context: Samples came from the United States, Italy and Spain, spanning acute and convalescent COVID-19. From T cells, B-cell-depleted T cells, or PBMCs came the material, which was cDNA or gDNA.

V was pared by 2 bases and J by 4 bases, with 18 bases between. CDR1 and CDR2 (germline): MNHEY, SVGEGT. CDR3 length: 16 residues. This clone was counted once. TCRdb's copy holds only in-frame clones and misses some; the assay was immunoSEQ multiplex PCR. Among fewer than 45,000 clones listed, 80% to 90% were seen once. The source is a man of 80 years or more with active COVID-19. Sample: peripheral blood. This sequence joins TRBV6-2 or TRBV6-3 and TRBJ2-7; possibly TRBD1 for D (6 bases). The CDR3 loop reads CASSYEQGFPFYEQYF. CDR3 bases: TGTGCCAGCAGTTACGAACAGGGTTTCCCCTTTTACGAGCAGTACTTC.